The 28 T cell receptor beta chains presented below share a single source sample, sequenced in a study of T-cell reconstitution after alpha-beta-depleted transplantation in children. Using unique molecular identifiers, the investigators prepared the TCRbeta library. TCRdb re-analysed the PCR reads in MiXCR, keeping a single row per CDR3 protein. Found here are around 680,000 distinct CDR3 sequences, 15% to 20% of them singletons; the top ten hold 0.8% to 1.1%. The sample consisted of PBMCs from the stem cell graft donor, taken from the stem cell graft. The receptor set was obtained from a human donor who donated a stem cell graft to a child with acute myeloid leukemia.

This clonotype was picked up a small number of times. J is TRBJ1-6 and V is TRBV27; perhaps TRBD1 as D (6 bases). Germline CDR1 is MNHEY and CDR2 is SMNVEV (reference sequence). The CDR3 consists of 17 residues. The V and J ends lost 10 bases and 7 bases respectively, with 26 bases between them. The chain's CDR3 is CATTTPRWGALNSPLHF. The CDR3 DNA sequence: TGTGCCACCACTACCCCGAGGTGGGGGGCTCTGAATTCACCCCTCCACTTT.

The gene calls are TRBV5-1 and TRBJ2-3; 9 bases agree with TRBD1. Germline assignment: CDR1 SGHRS and CDR2 YFSETQ. The CDR3 is 16 residues long. V lost 3 bases, J lost 2 bases, and 7 bases stayed unmatched. CDR3 amino acids: CASSSPGTGITDTQYF. The CDR3 DNA follows: TGCGCCAGCAGCTCACCCGGGACAGGGATCACAGATACGCAGTATTTT.

V and J are TRBV7-9 and TRBJ2-2; 7 nucleotides align to TRBD1. This CDR3 contains 15 residues. Germline CDR1 SEHNR, CDR2 FQNEAQ (reference sequence). The V segment lost 5 bases and the J segment 5 bases; nucleotides outside the gene matches: 8. Here the CDR3 DNA reads TGTGCCAGCAGCCGAACAGGGGTTCGAACCGGGGAGCTGTTTTTT. It codes for CASSRTGVRTGELFF.

This clonotype showed up just a few times. The chain uses TRBV12-3 or TRBV12-4 and TRBJ2-6; D is ambiguous. V gave up 6 bases and J gave up 0 bases, with 15 bases separating them. The CDR3 is made up of 17 amino acids. CDR3 loop: CASSLSRGASGANVLTF. The CDR3 DNA follows: TGTGCCAGCAGCCTATCTCGCGGAGCCTCTGGGGCCAACGTCCTGACTTTC.

This clonotype was seen a few times. This chain joins TRBV6-2 or TRBV6-3 and TRBJ2-1; possibly TRBD1 or TRBD2 for D (8 bases each). There are 18 residues in the CDR3. Germline-derived CDR1 and CDR2 are MNHEY and SVGEGT. The V gene lost 10 bases and the J gene lost 0 bases, with 25 bases spanning the gap. CDR3 nucleotide sequence: TGTGCCACCAGGTTAGCGGGACAGGCCCGTAGCTCCTACAATGAGCAGTTCTTC. It encodes CATRLAGQARSSYNEQFF.

This clonotype has ten or more counts. The J gene is TRBJ1-5, the V gene TRBV20-1; 9 nucleotides line up with TRBD1. This CDR3 spans 13 amino acids. The germline V gene encodes CDR1 DFQATT and CDR2 SNEGSKA (reference sequence). CDR3 nucleotide sequence: TGCAGCGCCTGGGACAGGGGCAATCAGCCCCAGCATTTT. Protein product: CSAWDRGNQPQHF.

This clonotype was counted between two and nine times. The chain links TRBV10-3 to TRBJ1-5; 7 nucleotides agree with TRBD1. V lost 7 bases to trimming and J lost 6 bases; unmatched junction nucleotides: 18. CDR3 length: 17 residues. Germline CDR1 ENHRY, CDR2 SYGVKD. As DNA, the CDR3 is TGTGCCATCACCAATTCAGAGGGGGCGAGGGGCCGTCAGCCCCAGCATTTT. It is translated as CAITNSEGARGRQPQHF.

The chain is built from TRBV20-1 and TRBJ1-2; 8 bases agree with TRBD1. The CDR3 is 12 residues long. The V and J ends lost 6 bases and 8 bases, in that order; junction bases with no gene match: 8. Germline CDR1 DFQATT, CDR2 SNEGSKA (reference sequence). CDR3: CSAPDRVRGYTF. As DNA, the CDR3 is TGCAGTGCCCCGGACAGGGTGCGAGGCTACACCTTC.

V is TRBV28 and J is TRBJ2-1, with TRBD2 matching over 11 bases. Unmatched junction bases numbered 4, after V lost 3 bases and J lost 6 bases. The CDR3 is 15 amino acids. Germline CDR1 is MDHEN and CDR2 is SYDVKM. The CDR3 is CASSFRLAGINEQFF. As DNA, the CDR3 is TGTGCCAGCAGTTTCAGACTAGCGGGGATCAATGAGCAGTTCTTC.

This clonotype was detected ten times or more. The genes are TRBV20-1 and TRBJ2-6; D is unclear. The CDR3 is 15 amino acids. The germline V gene has CDR1 DFQATT and CDR2 SNEGSKA (reference sequence). The V and J ends lost 1 base and 0 bases respectively, with 7 bases between them. CDR3 loop: CSARVRDSGANVLTF. As DNA, the CDR3 is TGCAGTGCTAGAGTAAGGGACTCTGGGGCCAACGTCCTGACTTTC.

The chain joins TRBV4-1 to TRBJ2-3, with 7 positions matching TRBD2. Trimming at V came to 3 bases and at J to 4 bases, leaving 7 bases not matched to a gene. CDR3 size: 15 residues. From germline, CDR1 is MGHRA and CDR2 YSYEKL. The CDR3 coding sequence is TGCGCCAGCAGCCAGCCCGGGACTACCGCAGATACGCAGTATTTT. Translation gives CASSQPGTTADTQYF.

This clonotype was detected a few times. V gene TRBV5-5 combines with J gene TRBJ2-5; the match to TRBD2 covers 11 bases. This CDR3 has 16 amino acids. Looked up from germline, CDR1 is SGHKS and CDR2 is YYEKEE (reference sequence). J gave up 0 bases and V 4 bases, and 5 bases lay outside the gene matches. CDR3 residues: CASSAGLAAHQETQYF. Written as DNA, the CDR3 is TGTGCCAGCAGCGCGGGACTAGCGGCGCACCAAGAGACCCAGTACTTC.

This clonotype was observed at least ten times. The chain uses TRBV20-1 and TRBJ2-6; D might be TRBD1 (6 bases). CDR1 is DFQATT and CDR2 is SNEGSKA in the germline V gene (reference sequence). The V end lost 5 bases, the J end lost 0 bases, and 14 bases lay between the germline ends. The CDR3 is 16 residues long. CDR3 protein: CSAATGHLSGANVLTF. In DNA, the CDR3 is TGCAGTGCTGCTACGGGACACCTCTCTGGGGCCAACGTCCTGACTTTC.

This clonotype has more than one count but fewer than ten. This chain connects TRBV27 to TRBJ2-1; D not certain. With 0 bases removed from V and 5 bases from J, the gap between germline ends came to 5 bases. The CDR3 consists of 13 residues. Germline V gene lookup returns CDR1 MNHEY and CDR2 SMNVEV (reference sequence). As DNA, the CDR3 is TGTGCCAGCAGTTTATCACCTAACAATGAGCAGTTCTTC. Residues: CASSLSPNNEQFF.

This clonotype has a count of ten or more. In nucleotides, the CDR3 is TGTGCCAGCAGCTTGGGGACACACCACTGGGACACCATATATTTT. Protein product: CASSLGTHHWDTIYF. The chain recombines TRBV7-2 with TRBJ1-3; D is perhaps TRBD1 (6 bases). CDR1 and CDR2 from the germline V gene are SGHTA and FQGNSA. The CDR3 is 15 amino acids. V lost 3 bases and J 8 bases, leaving 17 bases between the germline ends. The whole variable domain, remainder taken from reference TRBV7-2 and TRBJ1-3, is GAGVSQSPSNKVTEKGKDVELRCDPISGHTALYWYRQSLGQGLEFLIYFQGNSAPDKSGLPSDRFSAERTGGSVSTLTIQRTQQEDSAVYLCASSLGTHHWDTIYFGEGSWLTVV.

Many counts were recorded for this clonotype. The V gene is TRBV30, the J gene TRBJ1-2; D is possibly TRBD1 (5 bases). CDR3 length equals 15 residues. V shed 0 bases and J shed 7 bases, with 18 bases lying between them. Germline-derived CDR1 and CDR2 are GTSNPN and SVGIG (reference sequence). The CDR3 nucleotides read TGTGCCTGGAGTGTACGACCCGCCGGGGCCTCTGGCTACACCTTC. This encodes CAWSVRPAGASGYTF.

In this sample, this clonotype turned up a few times. The chain uses TRBV2 and TRBJ2-1; TRBD2 is a possible D gene (5 bases). Germline CDR1 and CDR2: SNHLY and FYNNEI. The CDR3 sequence is 13 residues long. V lost 5 bases and J lost 3, with 8 bases in between. This CDR3 is CASSLSDYNEQFF. Written as DNA, the CDR3 is TGTGCCAGCAGTCTTAGCGACTACAATGAGCAGTTCTTC.

The V gene is TRBV7-3, the J gene TRBJ2-1; D might be TRBD1 (6 bases). The CDR3 is 13 residues long. The germline V and J ends were trimmed by 2 bases and 8 bases, with 10 bases remaining between them. Looked up from germline, CDR1 is SGHTA and CDR2 is FQGTGA. This chain's CDR3 is CASSLAGADEQFF. The CDR3, as DNA: TGTGCCAGCAGCTTAGCAGGGGCCGATGAGCAGTTCTTC.

Note on this clonotype: This could be a read error, since a much larger clone is one nucleotide away. CDR3 coding DNA: TGCAGCGTTGTGTCAGGGTGGGGAACTGAAGCTTTCTTT. It specifies CSVVSGWGTEAFF. The rearrangement joins TRBV29-1 to TRBJ1-1; D may be TRBD1 (5 bases). CDR1 is SQVTM, CDR2 ANQGSEA, per germline. The CDR3 is 13 residues long. V lost 4 bases, J lost 5 bases, and 14 bases lay in between. The whole variable domain, remainder taken from reference TRBV29-1 and TRBJ1-1, is SAVISQKPSRDICQRGTSLTIQCQVDSQVTMMFWYRQQPGQSLTLIATANQGSEATYESGFVIDKFPISRPNLTFSTLTVSNMSPEDSSIYLCSVVSGWGTEAFFGQGTRLTVV.

J is TRBJ1-1 and V is TRBV12-3 or TRBV12-4, with 9 bases identical to TRBD1. This CDR3 spans 14 amino acids. Trimming removed 6 bases from V and 5 bases from J; junction bases left unmatched: 7. The CDR3 nucleotides read TGTGCCAGCAGCTTCCGGGACAGGGAAACTGAAGCTTTCTTT. Translation: CASSFRDRETEAFF.

The table lists this clonotype with many counts. The genes are TRBV10-3 and TRBJ2-5; TRBD2 matches at 8 bases. Germline-derived CDR1 and CDR2 are ENHRY and SYGVKD. Trimming at V came to 0 bases and at J to 4 bases, leaving 7 bases not matched to a gene. CDR3 size: 16 residues. In nucleotides, the CDR3 is TGTGCCATCAGTGAGTCGACCAGCGGGGGACTAGAGACCCAGTACTTC. Translating it yields CAISESTSGGLETQYF.

This clonotype has a handful of counts. The V gene is TRBV15, the J gene TRBJ1-2; TRBD1 matches 7 bases. Germline CDR1 reads LNHNV; CDR2 reads YYDKDF (reference sequence). The V and J ends lost 0 bases and 6 bases, in that order; junction bases with no gene match: 13. This CDR3 has 17 residues. In nucleotides, the CDR3 is TGTGCCACCAGCAGAGATCCGTTAGACAGGGTTAGCGATGGCTACACCTTC. Translated, it gives CATSRDPLDRVSDGYTF.

V and J are TRBV5-5 and TRBJ1-2, with D maybe TRBD1 (6 bases). This CDR3 has 13 residues. The germline V and J ends were trimmed by 0 bases and 7 bases, with 10 bases remaining between them. Germline values: CDR1 SGHKS, CDR2 YYEKEE (reference sequence). Here the CDR3 DNA reads TGTGCCAGCAGCTTGGTACAGGGAGGTGGCTACACCTTC. It translates to CASSLVQGGGYTF.

This clonotype was detected a few times. The rearrangement joins TRBV14 to TRBJ2-7; no clear D. Deletions cut 0 bases from V and 6 bases from J, with 9 bases between. This CDR3 spans 13 amino acids. Germline values: CDR1 SGHDN, CDR2 FVKESK. CDR3 coding DNA: TGTGCCAGCAGCCAAGATCGCAGAGGCGAGCAGTACTTC. Translation gives CASSQDRRGEQYF.

This clonotype was counted many times. V is TRBV20-1 and J is TRBJ1-2, with 7 positions matching TRBD1. Germline CDR1 DFQATT, CDR2 SNEGSKA (reference sequence). This CDR3 contains 16 residues. Trimming cost V 6 bases and J 4 bases; bases outside gene matches: 17. CDR3 bases: TGCAGTGCCCCCAAAACCCAGACAGGGCGACTCTATGGCTACACCTTC. It codes for CSAPKTQTGRLYGYTF.

This clonotype was counted a few times. In nucleotides, the CDR3 is TGTGCCAGCAGTGTACGACAGGGGGCCTACAATGAGCAGTTCTTC. This codes for CASSVRQGAYNEQFF. J is TRBJ2-1 and V is TRBV25-1; 9 bases are shared with TRBD1. The length of the CDR3 is 15 residues. Trimming took 4 bases from V and 2 from J; bases not matched to a gene: 3. CDR1 is MGHDK, CDR2 SYGVNS, per germline.

This clonotype showed up many times. This chain joins TRBV25-1 and TRBJ2-5; the D call may be TRBD1 or TRBD2 (5 bases each). V lost 7 bases and J 5 bases, leaving 8 bases between the germline ends. CDR3 length: 11 amino acids. CDR1 and CDR2 (germline): MGHDK, SYGVNS. CDR3 nucleotide sequence: TGTGCCAGCATATGGGGGGAGACCCAGTACTTC. Amino acids: CASIWGETQYF.

With regard to this clonotype: A junction end diverges from the germline sequence, so it may reflect a read error. The chain combines TRBV11-2 with TRBJ2-5; weak D call: TRBD2 (5 bases). The CDR3 runs 15 residues. CDR1 and CDR2 (germline): SGHAT, FQNNGV. CDR3 bases: TGTGCCAGCAGCTCCCTCCGACTAAGGGAAGAGGCCCAGTACTTC. Its translation: CASSSLRLREEAQYF.